These 13 T cell receptor beta chains came from one sample sequenced in a study of identifying expanded T cells in peripheral blood. Sequencing was performed with immunoSEQ multiplex PCR; in TCRdb, only in-frame clones are kept and a portion is missing. The sample shows about 54,000 clones, about 92% of them seen only once. Specimen: blood. The receptors come from a person aged 18 to 69 in good health.

The chain joins TRBV4-3 to TRBJ2-5; a possible D gene is TRBD2 (6 bases). This CDR3 comprises 16 residues. In germline, CDR1 is LGHNA, CDR2 YSLEER. The ends were cut back, 0 bases at V and 5 bases at J, with 16 bases in the middle. The CDR3 loop reads CASSQDWPSRGETQYF. For the CDR3, the DNA is TGCGCCAGCAGCCAAGACTGGCCAAGTCGGGGGGAGACCCAGTACTTC.

The rearrangement uses TRBV7-2 and TRBJ1-2; 9 bases fit TRBD1. This CDR3 contains 15 residues. Germline V gene sequence: CDR1 SGHTA, CDR2 FQGNSA. The V gene end was trimmed by 3 bases and the J gene end by 4 bases; junction bases not matched to a gene: 6. CDR3 sequence reads: CASSFQTGGGYGYTF. The CDR3 coding sequence is TGTGCCAGCAGCTTCCAAACAGGGGGCGGCTATGGCTACACCTTC.

The chain links TRBV5-1 to TRBJ1-5; perhaps TRBD1 as D (6 bases). Germline CDR1 SGHRS, CDR2 YFSETQ. Deletions cut 0 bases from V and 0 bases from J, with 7 bases between. The CDR3 spans 15 residues. The DNA of the CDR3 is TGCGCCAGCAGCTTGGCACAGGGTAGCAATCAGCCCCAGCATTTT. This translates into CASSLAQGSNQPQHF. Together with reference TRBV5-1 and TRBJ1-5, the CDR3 gives the full variable domain: KAGVTQTPRYLIKTRGQQVTLSCSPISGHRSVSWYQQTPGQGLQFLFEYFSETQRNKGNFPGRFSGRQFSNSRSEMNVSTLELGDSALYLCASSLAQGSNQPQHFGDGTRLSIL.

V gene TRBV18 combines with J gene TRBJ1-1; D is perhaps TRBD1 (6 bases). There are 17 residues in the CDR3. V was shortened by 3 bases and J by 0 bases, with 17 bases between the two germline ends. CDR1 is KGHSH and CDR2 is LQKENI in the germline V gene. CDR3 region: CASSPTPRTEVNTEAFF. For the CDR3, the DNA is TGTGCCAGCTCACCCACACCCCGGACAGAGGTGAACACTGAAGCTTTCTTT.

V and J are TRBV4-3 and TRBJ2-1, with 14 bases lining up with TRBD2. V lost 2 bases, J lost 2 bases, and 5 bases stayed unmatched. CDR1 LGHNA and CDR2 YSLEER come from the germline V gene. CDR3 size: 18 residues. The CDR3 nucleotides read TGCGCCAGCAGCCAATTGGGACTAGCGGGAGTCCCCTACAATGAGCAGTTCTTC. It specifies CASSQLGLAGVPYNEQFF.

The J gene is TRBJ1-1, the V gene TRBV2, with a tentative D call TRBD1 (6 bases). This CDR3 contains 15 residues. Germline V gene data show CDR1 as SNHLY and CDR2 as FYNNEI. Between the trimmed V and J ends, which lost 6 bases and 4 bases, there was a span of 18 bases. As DNA, the CDR3 is TGTGCCAGCAGCGATACAGGGTTTGAGAGCACTGAAGCTTTCTTT. It is translated as CASSDTGFESTEAFF. Based on the CDR3 plus reference TRBV2 and TRBJ1-1, the full variable domain is EPEVTQTPSHQVTQMGQEVILRCVPISNHLYFYWYRQILGQKVEFLVSFYNNEISEKSEIFDDQFSVERPDGSNFTLKIRSTKLEDSAMYFCASSDTGFESTEAFFGQGTRLTVV.

The chain carries TRBV19 and TRBJ2-7, with 8 nucleotides matching TRBD1. The length of the CDR3 is 14 residues. Germline-derived CDR1 and CDR2 are LNHDA and SQIVND (reference sequence). The V segment lost 1 base and the J segment 6 bases; nucleotides outside the gene matches: 5. This CDR3 reads CASSIADRVSEQYF. CDR3 sequence (DNA): TGTGCCAGTAGTATAGCGGACAGGGTCTCCGAGCAGTACTTC.

The chain combines TRBV4-1 with TRBJ2-1; TRBD1 matches at 7 bases. V lost 3 bases, J lost 8 bases, and 7 bases stayed unmatched. The CDR3 extends over 14 amino acids. The germline V gene encodes CDR1 MGHRA and CDR2 YSYEKL. The CDR3 is CASSHKRQGDEQFF. Written as DNA, the CDR3 is TGCGCCAGCAGCCACAAAAGGCAGGGGGATGAGCAGTTCTTC.

The chain employs TRBV6-5 and TRBJ1-1, with D unclear. Germline CDR1 reads MNHEY; CDR2 reads SVGAGI. The ends were cut back, 2 bases at V and 1 base at J, with 11 bases in the middle. The CDR3 covers 15 residues. CDR3 DNA sequence: TGTGCCAGCAGTTACCTCGGACCGCCGAACACTGAAGCTTTCTTT. It encodes CASSYLGPPNTEAFF.

V and J are TRBV27 and TRBJ2-1, with 10 nucleotides matching TRBD1. This CDR3 has 17 amino acids. With 5 bases clipped from V and 8 bases from J, the junction kept 15 bases outside the gene matches. CDR1 MNHEY and CDR2 SMNVEV come from the germline V gene (reference sequence). CDR3 loop: CASSPRLPGQGRDEQFF. DNA for the CDR3: TGTGCCAGCAGTCCTAGACTTCCGGGACAGGGGAGGGATGAGCAGTTCTTC.

The V call is TRBV7-3, the J call TRBJ1-1; the D is unclear. CDR3 length: 13 residues. The germline V and J ends were trimmed by 2 bases and 1 base, with 5 bases remaining between them. Germline values: CDR1 SGHTA, CDR2 FQGTGA. DNA of the CDR3: TGTGCCAGCAGCTTACGGGGGAACACTGAAGCTTTCTTT. Protein sequence: CASSLRGNTEAFF.

This chain joins TRBV12-2 and TRBJ2-3. TRBV12-2 is designated a pseudogene. There are 18 residues in the CDR3. In nucleotides, the CDR3 is TGTGCAAGTCGCTTAGGAAGGACGTCTTTGGTGAGCACAGATACGCAGTATTTT. It encodes CASRLGRTSLVSTDTQYF.

The chain joins TRBV7-2 to TRBJ1-3; D call uncertain. CDR3 length: 14 amino acids. Germline CDR1 and CDR2: SGHTA and FQGNSA. V shed 5 bases and J shed 0 bases, with 8 bases lying between them. CDR3 in amino acids: CASSKGLSGNTIYF. CDR3 DNA: TGTGCCAGCAGCAAGGGCCTCTCTGGAAACACCATATATTTT.